This TCR beta chain was profiled in a study of OX40 agonist ivuxolimab in advanced cancers. Whole-study context: Patients were given ivuxolimab, an antibody that agonizes OX40 (CD134). Males comprised around 80% of the group, whose mean age was approximately 60 years (range about 20 to 79).

Only in-frame clones appear in the TCRdb table, and some are missing; sequencing was by immunoSEQ multiplex PCR. The sample carries fewer than 90,000 clones, about 88% recorded once. V was shortened by 6 bases and J by 3 bases, with 11 bases between the two germline ends. The CDR3 has 14 amino acids. The germline V gene encodes CDR1 MDHEN and CDR2 SYDVKM. General study points: On average, CD8+ T cells showed a greater number of expanded clones than CD4+.

In regard to this clone: The antigen is not known.

This sequence was found in an adult with an advanced solid tumor such as melanoma, head and neck, liver or kidney cancer. The chain employs TRBV28 and TRBJ1-4; perhaps TRBD1 as D (6 bases). The sample consisted of CD4+ or CD8+ T cells sorted from blood, taken in a trial of the OX40 agonist ivuxolimab. The CDR3 loop reads CASSRGGPNEKLFF. CDR3 in DNA: TGTGCCAGCAGCAGGGGAGGGCCTAATGAAAAACTGTTTTTT.